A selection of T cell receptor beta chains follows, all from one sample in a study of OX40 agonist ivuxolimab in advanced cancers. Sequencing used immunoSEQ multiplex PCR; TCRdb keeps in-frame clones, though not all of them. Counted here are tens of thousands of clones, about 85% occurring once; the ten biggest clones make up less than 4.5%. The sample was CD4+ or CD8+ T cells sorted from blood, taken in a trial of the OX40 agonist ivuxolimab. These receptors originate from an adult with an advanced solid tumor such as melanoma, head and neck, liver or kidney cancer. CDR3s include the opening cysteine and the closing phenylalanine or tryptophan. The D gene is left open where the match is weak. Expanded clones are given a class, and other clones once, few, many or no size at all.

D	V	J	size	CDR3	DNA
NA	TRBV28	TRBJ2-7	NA	CASSSTQNYEQYF	TGTGCCAGCAGTTCGACCCAAAACTACGAGCAGTACTTC
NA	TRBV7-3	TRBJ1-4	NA	CASSVRRNEKLFF	TGTGCCAGCAGTGTCCGTCGAAATGAAAAACTGTTTTTT
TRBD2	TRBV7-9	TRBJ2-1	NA	CASSRGTSGPHNEQFF	TGTGCCAGCAGCCGGGGGACTAGCGGACCACACAATGAGCAGTTCTTC
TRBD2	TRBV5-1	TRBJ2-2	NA	CASSDPGTTLSGELFF	TGCGCCAGCAGTGACCCCGGGACTACCCTCAGTGGGGAGCTGTTTTTT
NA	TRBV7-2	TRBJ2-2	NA	CASTPRGGATGELFF	TGTGCCAGCACCCCTAGGGGGGGGGCGACCGGGGAGCTGTTTTTT
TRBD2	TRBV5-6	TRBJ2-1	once	CASSPGLAVYNEQFF	TGTGCCAGCAGCCCGGGACTAGCGGTTTACAATGAGCAGTTCTTC
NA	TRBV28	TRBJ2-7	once	CASSLWARDPSYEQYF	TGTGCCAGCAGTTTGTGGGCCCGGGATCCCTCCTACGAGCAGTACTTC
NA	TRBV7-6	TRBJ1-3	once	CASSKTTADNTGNTIYF	TGTGCCAGCAGCAAGACGACGGCGGATAACACTGGAAACACCATATATTTT
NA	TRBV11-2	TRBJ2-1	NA	CASRRPSRDEQFF	TGTGCCAGCAGGCGACCCTCCCGCGATGAGCAGTTCTTC
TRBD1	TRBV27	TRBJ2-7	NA	CASSWDRGYEQYF	TGTGCCAGCAGTTGGGACAGGGGCTACGAGCAGTACTTC
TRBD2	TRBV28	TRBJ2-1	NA	CASSLAGGRDEQFF	TGTGCCAGCAGTTTAGCGGGAGGCAGGGATGAGCAGTTCTTC
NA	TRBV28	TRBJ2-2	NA	CASSSDSTGELFF	TGTGCCAGCAGCTCCGACAGCACCGGGGAGCTGTTTTTT
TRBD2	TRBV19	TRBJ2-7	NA	CASSKRASGDEQYF	TGTGCCAGTAGCAAACGAGCTAGCGGGGATGAGCAGTACTTC
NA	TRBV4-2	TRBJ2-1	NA	CASSQLSGYEQFF	TGTGCCAGCAGCCAATTATCGGGTTATGAGCAGTTCTTC
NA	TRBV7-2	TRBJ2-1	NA	CASSLGGVTNEQFF	TGTGCCAGCAGCTTAGGAGGTGTGACAAATGAGCAGTTCTTC
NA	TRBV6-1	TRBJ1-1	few	CASRVNTEAFF	TGTGCCAGCAGGGTGAACACTGAAGCTTTCTTT
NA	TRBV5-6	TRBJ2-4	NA	CASSPTQILAKNIQYF	TGTGCCAGCAGCCCAACACAGATATTAGCCAAAAACATTCAGTACTTC
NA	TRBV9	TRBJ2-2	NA	CASSPSLAPRDGELFF	TGTGCCAGCAGCCCATCGCTAGCGCCGAGGGACGGGGAGCTGTTTTTT
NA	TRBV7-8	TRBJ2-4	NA	CASSLTADLAKNIQYF	TGTGCCAGCAGCTTAACAGCAGATCTAGCCAAAAACATTCAGTACTTC
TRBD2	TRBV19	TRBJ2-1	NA	CASSIEPSGNYNEQFF	TGTGCCAGTAGTATAGAGCCTAGCGGGAACTACAATGAGCAGTTCTTC
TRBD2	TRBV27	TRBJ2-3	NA	CASSSSGLAGVYTDTQYF	TGTGCCAGCAGTTCCTCGGGACTAGCGGGAGTATACACAGATACGCAGTATTTT
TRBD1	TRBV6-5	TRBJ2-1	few	CASNEQGATSNEQFF	TGTGCCAGCAACGAACAGGGGGCTACCTCTAATGAGCAGTTCTTC
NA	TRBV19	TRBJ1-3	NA	CASSPQESPDTIYF	TGTGCCAGTAGTCCACAGGAGTCCCCGGACACCATATATTTT
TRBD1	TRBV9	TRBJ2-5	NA	CASSSPYGQGGETQYF	TGTGCCAGCAGCTCCCCTTACGGACAGGGTGGGGAGACCCAGTACTTC
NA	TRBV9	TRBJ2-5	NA	CASSPPSGETQYF	TGTGCCAGCAGCCCCCCGAGTGGGGAGACCCAGTACTTC
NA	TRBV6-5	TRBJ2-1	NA	CASSYRGETYNEQFF	TGTGCCAGCAGTTATAGAGGGGAGACCTACAATGAGCAGTTCTTC
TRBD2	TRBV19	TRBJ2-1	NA	CASNPSGASGRQDYNEQFF	TGTGCCAGTAACCCGTCCGGGGCTAGCGGGAGGCAGGACTACAATGAGCAGTTCTTC
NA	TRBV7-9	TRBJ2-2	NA	CASSLEIGELFF	TGTGCCAGCAGCTTAGAGATCGGGGAGCTGTTTTTT
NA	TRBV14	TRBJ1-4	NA	CASSPGGLRTTNEKLFF	TGTGCCAGCAGCCCGGGGGGGCTCAGAACAACTAATGAAAAACTGTTTTTT
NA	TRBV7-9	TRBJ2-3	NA	CASSPPREITDTQYF	TGTGCCAGCAGCCCACCCAGGGAAATAACGGATACGCAGTATTTT
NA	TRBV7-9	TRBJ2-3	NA	CASSFRGSTDTQYF	TGTGCCAGCAGCTTTCGCGGAAGCACAGATACGCAGTATTTT
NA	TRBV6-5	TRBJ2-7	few	CASSYSLGEQYF	TGTGCCAGCAGTTACTCGTTGGGCGAGCAGTACTTC
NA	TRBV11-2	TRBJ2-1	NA	CASSLEETVQFF	TGTGCCAGCAGCTTAGAAGAGACGGTACAGTTCTTC
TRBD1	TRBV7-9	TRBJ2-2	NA	CASSSPGQGARGELFF	TGTGCCAGCAGCTCCCCGGGACAGGGGGCAAGAGGGGAGCTGTTTTTT
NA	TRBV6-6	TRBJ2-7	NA	CASSFLGTPFYEQYF	TGTGCCAGCAGTTTTCTCGGGACACCCTTCTACGAGCAGTACTTC
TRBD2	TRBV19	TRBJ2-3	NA	CASSWGGMPDTQYF	TGTGCCAGTAGTTGGGGAGGGATGCCAGATACGCAGTATTTT
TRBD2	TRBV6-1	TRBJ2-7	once	CASSVASGSIYEQYF	TGTGCCAGCAGTGTGGCTAGCGGGAGTATCTACGAGCAGTACTTC
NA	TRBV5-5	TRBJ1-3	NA	CASSLSTTFSSGNTIYF	TGTGCCAGCAGCTTGTCGACGACTTTTAGCTCTGGAAACACCATATATTTT
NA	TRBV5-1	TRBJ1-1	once	CASSLDGEYTEAFF	TGCGCCAGCAGCTTGGATGGGGAATACACTGAAGCTTTCTTT
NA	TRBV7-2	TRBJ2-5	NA	CASSLVQNQETQYF	TGTGCCAGCAGCTTAGTCCAAAACCAAGAGACCCAGTACTTC
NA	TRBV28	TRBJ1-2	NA	CASTPKGGLRGYTF	TGTGCCAGTACCCCTAAGGGGGGGCTTCGCGGCTACACCTTC
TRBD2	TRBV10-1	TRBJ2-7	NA	CASSEWASGTYEQYF	TGCGCCAGCAGTGAGTGGGCTAGCGGTACCTACGAGCAGTACTTC
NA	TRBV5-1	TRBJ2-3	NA	CASSSATAGSTDTQYF	TGCGCCAGCAGCTCCGCGACCGCGGGGAGCACAGATACGCAGTATTTT
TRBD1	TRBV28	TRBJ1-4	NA	CASAGGTNEKLFF	TGTGCCAGCGCAGGGGGTACTAATGAAAAACTGTTTTTT
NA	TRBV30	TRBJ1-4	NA	CAWSVWGGESEKLFF	TGTGCCTGGAGTGTATGGGGAGGGGAATCCGAAAAACTGTTTTTT
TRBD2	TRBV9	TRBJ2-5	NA	CASSAGLAGGWETQYF	TGTGCCAGCAGCGCCGGACTAGCGGGAGGCTGGGAGACCCAGTACTTC